This T cell receptor beta chain is from a study of human T cells and chemical hapten exposure. Study-level points and caveats: With alopecia, donors may have immune responses unlike healthy people's. Counts of TCRs above 1 in 1000 frequency stayed unchanged with DPC sensitization.

A single record per CDR3 protein comes from TCRdb applying MiXCR to the RACE reads. Altogether some 96,000 distinct CDR3 sequences are present, 25% to 35% being singletons, with the ten largest covering approximately 10%. This sample's time point: patch test 3, about 24 weeks after DPC sensitization. Treatment in this sample: therapeutic diphenylcyclopropenone sensitization with weekly scalp DPC. Concerning this clonotype: Its antigen is undetermined.

With 3 bases clipped from V and 0 bases from J, the junction kept 4 bases outside the gene matches. The CDR3 covers 16 residues. The sample was whole blood, taken in connection with sensitization to the hapten diphenylcyclopropenone (DPC). J is TRBJ2-3 and V is TRBV12-3 or TRBV12-4; 9 bases map to TRBD2. The sequence came from a man aged 40-49 years with alopecia areata. Some clones in this sample may be carry-over from other donors' samples. This CDR3 is CASSFRGRVSTDTQYF. In nucleotides, the CDR3 is TGTGCCAGCAGTTTTCGCGGGAGGGTAAGCACAGATACGCAGTATTTT.